Below are 30 T cell receptor beta chains sequenced from a single sample in a study of regulatory T cells in long-lasting Graves disease. With iRepertoire HTBI primers and Arm-PCR of CDR3 regions, TCR beta libraries were built. TCRdb called the multiplex PCR reads again in MiXCR, with one record for every CDR3 protein. The data show under 700,000 distinct CDR3 sequences, roughly a sixth seen once. Specified time point: newly diagnosed GD, antithyroid drugs for less than 3 months. Generation of the TCR library employed RNA extracted from PBMCs. These data were likewise used in another study, on T cells in Graves' hyperthyroidism and ophthalmopathy.

Sample: peripheral blood mononuclear cells (PBMCs), taken at new diagnosis, from a patient treated with antithyroid drugs. The receptors were gathered from a woman aged 40 to 65 with Graves disease.

This clonotype came up a few times. The CDR3, as DNA: TGCAGCGTTGCGGCGACAGTAAGTCAGCCCCAGCATTTT. Protein product: CSVAATVSQPQHF. The chain recombines TRBV29-1 with TRBJ1-5; possible D gene TRBD1, 5 bases. Trimming removed 4 bases from V and 6 bases from J, with 13 bases in between. CDR1 and CDR2 (germline): SQVTM, ANQGSEA. The CDR3 is made up of 13 amino acids. Looking up the rest from reference TRBV29-1 and TRBJ1-5 gives the full variable domain: SAVISQKPSRDICQRGTSLTIQCQVDSQVTMMFWYRQQPGQSLTLIATANQGSEATYESGFVIDKFPISRPNLTFSTLTVSNMSPEDSSIYLCSVAATVSQPQHFGDGTRLSIL.

In this sample, this clonotype turned up a few times. The rearrangement uses TRBV5-6 and TRBJ1-1, with a possible D match to TRBD1 (5 bases). Deletions cut 3 bases from V and 0 bases from J, with 12 bases between. The length of the CDR3 is 15 residues. The germline V gene encodes CDR1 SGHDT and CDR2 YYEEEE. CDR3 sequence (DNA): TGTGCCAGCAGCTGGCAGGGCTACATGAACACTGAAGCTTTCTTT. This sequence encodes CASSWQGYMNTEAFF. The variable domain in full, completed from reference TRBV5-6 and TRBJ1-1, reads DAGVTQSPTHLIKTRGQQVTLRCSPKSGHDTVSWYQQALGQGPQFIFQYYEEEERQRGNFPDRFSGHQFPNYSSELNVNALLLGDSALYLCASSWQGYMNTEAFFGQGTRLTVV.

This clonotype has a count of ten or more. The DNA is omitted, as the CDR3 cannot be located on it reliably, and the CDR3 follows TCRdb's listing. The chain uses TRBV27 and TRBJ1-1; the D segment call TRBD1 is taken from the table without a DNA check. Counting both end residues, the CDR3 totals 15 amino acids. The germline gives CDR1 MNHEY, CDR2 SMNVEV (reference sequence). The CDR3 sequence: CASSSSTGTKTEAFF.

The rearrangement links TRBV7-9 to TRBJ2-1; D unresolved. Per the germline V gene, CDR1 is SEHNR and CDR2 is FQNEAQ (reference sequence). The CDR3 sequence is 13 residues long. V gave up 1 base and J gave up 7 bases, with 8 bases separating them. CDR3 DNA sequence: TGTGCCAGCAGCTTAGAGTTTGGGAATGAGCAGTTCTTC. As protein: CASSLEFGNEQFF.

Turning to this clonotype: A read error likely explains this, since a far larger clone differs by one base. CDR3 region: CASSQGRGSYNEQLF. The CDR3, as DNA: TGTGCCAGCAGCCAAGGGAGGGGCTCCTACAATGAGCAGCTCTTC. The rearrangement joins TRBV6-1 to TRBJ2-1, with TRBD2 identical over 7 bases. Germline CDR1 MNHNS, CDR2 SASEGT. The CDR3 contains 15 residues.

In this sample, this clonotype turned up many times. This chain joins TRBV10-3 and TRBJ1-4, with D uncertain. Germline V gene data show CDR1 as ENHRY and CDR2 as SYGVKD. The CDR3 length is 16 residues. V was cut by 0 bases and J by 0 bases, with 8 bases left in between. CDR3 coding DNA: TGTGCCATCAGTGAGTCGAACCTGGCAACTAATGAAAAACTGTTTTTT. Translated, it gives CAISESNLATNEKLFF.

This clonotype came up many times. The chain recombines TRBV6-1 with TRBJ1-2; 9 bases are shared with TRBD1. The CDR3 has 17 residues. Germline lookup yields CDR1 MNHNS and CDR2 SASEGT. V was pared by 5 bases and J by 0 bases, with 10 bases of the junction left unmatched. The CDR3 DNA sequence: TGTGCCAGCAGTACTTACAGGGGGCTTACACCTAACTATGGCTACACCTTC. This sequence encodes CASSTYRGLTPNYGYTF.

The chain couples TRBV5-1 to TRBJ2-7, with D perhaps matching TRBD2 (6 bases). Germline V gene data show CDR1 as SGHRS and CDR2 as YFSETQ. V lost 2 bases to trimming and J lost 2 bases, with 11 bases between them. The CDR3 loop spans 14 amino acids. The CDR3 reads CASSFGDFPYEQYF. As DNA, the CDR3 is TGCGCCAGCAGCTTTGGGGACTTTCCCTACGAGCAGTACTTC.

This clonotype was seen repeatedly, ten times or more. The V and J genes are TRBV2 and TRBJ2-7, with TRBD1 as a possible D gene (5 bases). The CDR3 has 15 residues. CDR1 and CDR2 from the germline V gene are SNHLY and FYNNEI. Trimming took 3 bases from V and 2 from J, leaving 14 bases between them. CDR3 in amino acids: CASSDLYRTTYEQYF. For the CDR3, the DNA is TGTGCCAGCAGTGATTTGTACAGGACCACCTACGAGCAGTACTTC.

This clonotype has a count of ten or more. The V gene is TRBV5-4, the J gene TRBJ2-3, with a possible D match to TRBD2 (6 bases). The J call could be wrong; TRBJ2-7 is a better fit for the DNA end. The CDR3 is 14 amino acids. Germline-derived CDR1 and CDR2 are SGHNT and YYREEE (reference sequence). The CDR3 DNA reads as TGTGCCAGCAGGGCTGGGGCGGCGGAGGGGGAGCAGTACTTC. Its protein is CASRAGAAEGEQYF.

CDR3: CASRPEAGGLNEQFF. The CDR3 DNA reads as TGTGCCAGCAGGCCGGAAGCGGGGGGGCTCAATGAGCAGTTCTTC. The chain employs TRBV2 and TRBJ2-5; 10 bases fit TRBD2. The better agreement between TRBJ2-1 and the DNA end casts doubt on the J call. Germline loops: CDR1 SNHLY, CDR2 FYNNEI. This CDR3 contains 15 residues.

Note on this clonotype: At one end, the junction sequence differs from germline, possibly due to a read error. The chain couples TRBV18 to TRBJ2-1, with D tentatively TRBD1 (6 bases). Germline CDR1 is KGHSH and CDR2 is LQKENI. The CDR3 is made up of 17 amino acids. The CDR3 DNA is TGTGCCAGCTCACCGACAGGACAGTTTAGCTCCTACAATGGGCAGTTTTTC. Residues: CASSPTGQFSSYNGQFF.

The sample holds a few counts of this clonotype. The chain has TRBV5-1 and TRBJ1-3, with D perhaps TRBD1 (5 bases). This CDR3 spans 15 amino acids. Trimming cost V 3 bases and J 0 bases, with 10 bases left between them. The germline V gene has CDR1 SGHRS and CDR2 YFSETQ. The CDR3, as DNA: TGCGCCAGCAGCTCCGGGACCTTCTCTGGAAACACCATATATTTT. This encodes CASSSGTFSGNTIYF.

This clonotype showed up just a few times. The chain recombines TRBV30 with TRBJ2-5; 15 nucleotides align to TRBD2. The CDR3 runs 16 residues. The trim removed 5 bases at V and 5 bases at J, leaving 9 bases unmatched. The V gene's germline CDR1 is GTSNPN and CDR2 SVGIG (reference sequence). The CDR3 sequence: CAWSRTSGGAGETQYF. DNA for the CDR3: TGTGCCTGGTCCAGGACTAGCGGGGGGGCCGGGGAGACCCAGTACTTC.

A remark on this clonotype: A much larger clone sits a single nucleotide away, making a read error possible. The CDR3 DNA is TGTGCCAGCAGCGCAGCGGGGGGAACAGATACGCAGTATTTT. Protein: CASSAAGGTDTQYF. This chain uses TRBV9 with TRBJ2-3, with 9 bases identical to TRBD2. The V and J ends lost 3 bases and 3 bases, in that order; junction bases with no gene match: 2. Germline loops: CDR1 SGDLS, CDR2 YYNGEE. This CDR3 contains 14 residues.

The table lists this clonotype with many counts. CDR3 loop: CASSLGAGLDTEAFF. CDR3 DNA: TGTGCCAGCAGTTTGGGTGCTGGTTTGGACACTGAAGCTTTCTTT. The rearrangement joins TRBV12-3 or TRBV12-4 to TRBJ1-1; D is uncertain. The length of the CDR3 is 15 residues. V lost 3 bases, J lost 3 bases, and 14 bases lay in between.

This clonotype was detected many times. CDR3 DNA: TGTGCCAGCAGTTCTAACCGACAGGGGTTCGCCTACAATGAGCAGTTCTTC. Translating it yields CASSSNRQGFAYNEQFF. The V gene is TRBV11-2, the J gene TRBJ2-1; 8 bases line up with TRBD1. The CDR3 has 17 residues. Germline trimming cut 6 bases from V and 2 bases from J; bases unmatched to any gene: 12. CDR1 is SGHAT and CDR2 is FQNNGV in the germline V gene.

This clonotype came up many times. The chain couples TRBV7-9 to TRBJ2-1; D is perhaps TRBD2 (6 bases). CDR3 length equals 16 residues. With 4 bases removed from V and 5 bases from J, the gap between germline ends came to 18 bases. Germline V gene sequence: CDR1 SEHNR, CDR2 FQNEAQ (reference sequence). CDR3 in DNA: TGTGCCAGCAGCTCCCCGCGAGGCGGGGACCACAATGAGCAGTTCTTC. Its translation: CASSSPRGGDHNEQFF.

The sample holds many counts of this clonotype. The chain recombines TRBV2 with TRBJ1-1; D gene ambiguous. Germline CDR1 reads SNHLY; CDR2 reads FYNNEI. The length of the CDR3 is 15 residues. V was clipped by 4 bases and J by 3 bases, with 15 bases between them. The CDR3 DNA is TGTGCCAGCAGTGCCCGGCGGAGCGGCGACACTGAAGCTTTCTTT. Encoded protein: CASSARRSGDTEAFF. Based on the CDR3 plus reference TRBV2 and TRBJ1-1, the full variable domain is EPEVTQTPSHQVTQMGQEVILRCVPISNHLYFYWYRQILGQKVEFLVSFYNNEISEKSEIFDDQFSVERPDGSNFTLKIRSTKLEDSAMYFCASSARRSGDTEAFFGQGTRLTVV.

This clonotype was counted only a few times. The V call is TRBV9, the J call TRBJ1-4; D remains unclear. The germline V gene encodes CDR1 SGDLS and CDR2 YYNGEE. The V and J ends lost 2 bases and 2 bases respectively, with 10 bases between them. This CDR3 is built from 15 residues. CDR3 nucleotides: TGTGCCAGCAGCGTCCATTGGATGACTAATGAAAAACTGTTTTTT. This encodes CASSVHWMTNEKLFF.

The chain uses TRBV19 and TRBJ1-2; D is uncertain. V was clipped by 0 bases and J by 4 bases, with 12 bases between them. CDR3 size: 15 residues. CDR1 and CDR2 (germline): LNHDA, SQIVND (reference sequence). The CDR3, as DNA: TGTGCCAGTAGTATAGATCACCCGGGGTCCTATGGCTACACCTTC. As protein: CASSIDHPGSYGYTF.

This clonotype was picked up a small number of times. One base away lies a much larger clone, so this may be a sequencing read error. The V and J genes are TRBV3-1 and TRBJ2-1; 9 bases align to TRBD2. Germline V gives CDR1 LGHDT, CDR2 YNNKEL (reference sequence). Trimming at V came to 4 bases and at J to 6 bases, leaving 1 base not matched to a gene. This CDR3 comprises 13 residues. The CDR3 coding sequence is TGTGCCAGCAGCCGTAGCGGGGGCAATGAGCAGTTCTTC. It translates to CASSRSGGNEQFF.

This clonotype was picked up many times. The V and J genes are TRBV20-1 and TRBJ2-1; weak D call: TRBD2 (5 bases). V was pared by 6 bases and J by 7 bases, with 16 bases between. Per the germline V gene, CDR1 is DFQATT and CDR2 is SNEGSKA (reference sequence). The CDR3 is 13 amino acids. CDR3 DNA sequence: TGCAGTGCCCCTGGACTGGGAGAGAATGAGCAGTTCTTC. This sequence encodes CSAPGLGENEQFF.

The CDR3 sequence is CASSDLGTVREQYF. The CDR3 nucleotides read TGTGCCAGCAGTGACCTCGGGACAGTTCGCGAGCAGTACTTC. The chain links TRBV6-1 to TRBJ2-7; 7 bases are a match to TRBD1. The CDR3 is made up of 14 amino acids. The germline V gene encodes CDR1 MNHNS and CDR2 SASEGT. V shed 3 bases, J shed 6 bases, and the junction held 8 bases outside the gene matches.

This clonotype has ten or more counts. V is TRBV24-1 and J is TRBJ2-5, with D unclear. The CDR3 is made up of 12 amino acids. V lost 3 bases and J 2 bases, leaving 3 bases between the germline ends. Germline lookup yields CDR1 KGHDR and CDR2 SFDVKD. CDR3 sequence: CATSDRQETQYF. The DNA of the CDR3 is TGTGCCACCAGTGATCGGCAAGAGACCCAGTACTTC.

This clonotype was seen only a few times. The chain's CDR3 is CSARGGLAGYEQYF. The DNA of the CDR3 is TGCAGTGCCAGGGGGGGACTAGCGGGCTACGAGCAGTACTTC. The chain couples TRBV20-1 to TRBJ2-7; 12 nucleotides line up with TRBD2. Unmatched junction bases numbered 6, after V lost 6 bases and J lost 3 bases. The CDR3 is 14 amino acids. From germline, CDR1 is DFQATT and CDR2 SNEGSKA (reference sequence).

With regard to this clonotype: A much larger clone differs by one base, so this may be a read error. The chain couples TRBV7-9 to TRBJ2-1; a weak D match, TRBD1 (6 bases). CDR3 length: 10 residues. Germline CDR1 SEHNR, CDR2 FQNEAQ (reference sequence). The DNA of the CDR3 is TGTGCCGTCAGGGGTTATGAGCAGTCCTTC. Translated: CAVRGYEQSF. The full variable domain, rest sourced from reference TRBV7-9 and TRBJ2-1, is DTGVSQNPRHKITKRGQNVTFRCDPISEHNRLYWYRQTLGQGPEFLTYFQNEAQLEKSRLLSDRFSAERPKGSFSTLEIQRTEQGDSAMYLCAVRGYEQSFGPGTRLTVL.

In its sample, this clonotype was seen many times. The chain joins TRBV6-1 to TRBJ1-5; D is possibly TRBD1 (5 bases). The V gene's germline CDR1 is MNHNS and CDR2 SASEGT. Deletions cut 1 base from V and 5 bases from J, with 18 bases between. The CDR3 loop spans 17 amino acids. The CDR3 here is CASSEGSSGTGYQPQHF. The CDR3 DNA follows: TGTGCCAGCAGTGAAGGCTCCTCCGGGACGGGATATCAGCCCCAGCATTTT.

The chain combines TRBV4-1 with TRBJ1-4; no definite D call. The V end lost 4 bases, the J end lost 7 bases, and 16 bases lay between the germline ends. Germline values: CDR1 MGHRA, CDR2 YSYEKL. The CDR3 spans 15 residues. The CDR3 bases are TGCGCCAGCAGCCCGAACACAAAATTTGGTGAAAAACTGTTTTTT. Protein: CASSPNTKFGEKLFF.

The V and J genes are TRBV19 and TRBJ1-5; the D gene is possibly TRBD1 (5 bases). The V end lost 6 bases, the J end lost 7 bases, and 16 bases lay between the germline ends. The CDR3 has 14 residues. Germline V gene lookup returns CDR1 LNHDA and CDR2 SQIVND (reference sequence). DNA for the CDR3: TGTGCCAGTAGCCAAACAGGACCGCGACAGCCCCAGCATTTT. This translates into CASSQTGPRQPQHF.